The 21 T cell receptor beta chains listed next were all sequenced from one sample in a study of sequential checkpoint blockade in melanoma. Treatment specified: randomized to nivolumab then ipilimumab (arm A) or the reverse (arm B). Libraries were prepared by immunoSEQ multiplex PCR; TCRdb keeps only in-frame clonotypes and omits some of them. Among about 15,000 clones, around 70% were seen once, and the ten largest hold about an eighth. The sample was CD8+ T cells sorted from blood (inferred from file names), taken from a patient given nivolumab and ipilimumab in sequence. Every receptor here comes from a human donor with melanoma.

The V call is TRBV28, the J call TRBJ2-1, with 11 bases matching TRBD2. V gave up 3 bases and J gave up 1 base; unmatched junction bases: 11. The CDR3 sequence is 19 residues long. The V gene's germline CDR1 is MDHEN and CDR2 SYDVKM. The CDR3 loop reads CASSFTAGTSGKSYNEQFF. DNA of the CDR3: TGTGCCAGCAGTTTTACTGCCGGGACTAGCGGCAAGTCCTACAATGAGCAGTTCTTC.

This clone has just a few counts. The chain carries TRBV4-3 and TRBJ2-1, with TRBD2 as a possible D gene (6 bases). V was shortened by 0 bases and J by 9 bases, with 12 bases between the two germline ends. This CDR3 comprises 14 residues. Germline V gene data show CDR1 as LGHNA and CDR2 as YSLEER. This CDR3 reads CASSQDRGGSEQFF. DNA for the CDR3: TGCGCCAGCAGCCAAGACCGGGGAGGTAGTGAGCAGTTCTTC.

The chain couples TRBV29-1 to TRBJ1-1; no firm D call. Germline V gives CDR1 SQVTM, CDR2 ANQGSEA. The CDR3 spans 16 residues. V shed 0 bases and J shed 1 base, with 15 bases lying between them. CDR3 in DNA: TGCAGCGTTGAAGATAGAGGGCAGGCCCAGAACACTGAAGCTTTCTTT. This sequence encodes CSVEDRGQAQNTEAFF. Based on the CDR3 plus reference TRBV29-1 and TRBJ1-1, the full variable domain is SAVISQKPSRDICQRGTSLTIQCQVDSQVTMMFWYRQQPGQSLTLIATANQGSEATYESGFVIDKFPISRPNLTFSTLTVSNMSPEDSSIYLCSVEDRGQAQNTEAFFGQGTRLTVV.

The rearrangement links TRBV7-9 to TRBJ2-1; 7 bases line up with TRBD2. Trimming took 3 bases from V and 9 from J; bases not matched to a gene: 5. The CDR3 length is 13 residues. Germline CDR1 and CDR2: SEHNR and FQNEAQ (reference sequence). Written as DNA, the CDR3 is TGTGCCAGCAGCTTTCCTGGGGGGGTTGAGCAGTTCTTC. Protein product: CASSFPGGVEQFF.

The chain joins TRBV30 to TRBJ2-3; D is unresolved. Germline V gene data show CDR1 as GTSNPN and CDR2 as SVGIG (reference sequence). The CDR3 spans 13 residues. Trimming removed 3 bases from V and 1 base from J, with 8 bases in between. DNA for the CDR3: TGTGCCTGGAGGATGGCGGGCACAGATACGCAGTATTTT. Protein: CAWRMAGTDTQYF.

CDR3 sequence reads: CASSVEGGRNQPQHF. CDR3 nucleotide sequence: TGTGCCAGCAGCGTAGAAGGGGGCCGCAATCAGCCCCAGCATTTT. The chain combines TRBV9 with TRBJ1-5; the match to TRBD1 covers 7 bases. V dropped 0 bases and J dropped 2; count of bases not matched to a gene: 2. The CDR3 has 15 residues. Germline V CDR1 and CDR2: SGDLS, YYNGEE.

The V gene is TRBV6-5, the J gene TRBJ2-7; D is perhaps TRBD1 (5 bases). Germline CDR1 reads MNHEY; CDR2 reads SVGAGI. V was shortened by 0 bases and J by 7 bases, with 7 bases between the two germline ends. This CDR3 comprises 12 residues. The CDR3 spells CASSYSDNEQYF. The DNA for the CDR3 is TGTGCCAGCAGTTACTCGGACAATGAGCAGTACTTC.

The chain links TRBV13 to TRBJ1-3; D possibly corresponds to TRBD1 (6 bases). The CDR3 length is 15 residues. Between the trimmed V and J ends, which lost 4 bases and 2 bases, there was a span of 12 bases. Germline V gene lookup returns CDR1 PRHDT and CDR2 FYEKMQ (reference sequence). In DNA form, the CDR3 reads TGTGCCAGCAGCTCAGGGTGGGGGCCTGGAAACACCATATATTTT. Its translation is CASSSGWGPGNTIYF.

The sample holds a few counts of this clone. The chain has TRBV10-1 and TRBJ2-1; a weak D match, TRBD2 (6 bases). With 2 bases removed from V and 6 bases from J, the gap between germline ends came to 17 bases. The germline V gene has CDR1 WNHNN and CDR2 SYGVQD (reference sequence). The CDR3 sequence is 16 residues long. The CDR3 reads CASSEGGRGVFNEQFF. The CDR3 coding sequence is TGCGCCAGCAGTGAGGGGGGGAGAGGGGTTTTCAATGAGCAGTTCTTC.

The chain uses TRBV11-3 and TRBJ2-7, with 12 bases matching TRBD2. V lost 3 bases to trimming and J lost 1 base; unmatched junction nucleotides: 1. CDR1 and CDR2 from the germline V gene are SGHNT and YENEEA. The CDR3 extends over 15 amino acids. The CDR3 DNA is TGTGCCAGCAGCTTCGGACTAGCGGGATCCTACGAGCAGTACTTC. Its protein product is CASSFGLAGSYEQYF.

The chain combines TRBV2 with TRBJ2-1; 8 bases line up with TRBD2. This CDR3 spans 12 amino acids. With 7 bases clipped from V and 16 bases from J, the junction kept 12 bases outside the gene matches. CDR1 and CDR2 from the germline V gene are SNHLY and FYNNEI. The CDR3 region is CASTPDLAGIFF. CDR3 in DNA: TGTGCCAGCACCCCCGACCTAGCGGGTATATTCTTC. Full variable domain (outside the CDR3, taken from reference TRBV2 and TRBJ2-1): EPEVTQTPSHQVTQMGQEVILRCVPISNHLYFYWYRQILGQKVEFLVSFYNNEISEKSEIFDDQFSVERPDGSNFTLKIRSTKLEDSAMYFCASTPDLAGIFFGPGTRLTVL.

Concerning this clone: Different DNA sequences within this sample yield the same CDR3. This sequence joins TRBV6-5 and TRBJ2-2, with unresolved D. The germline V gene has CDR1 MNHEY and CDR2 SVGAGI. The V end lost 0 bases, the J end lost 6 bases, and 8 bases lay between the germline ends. This CDR3 is 14 amino acids long. CDR3 in amino acids: CASSYSSTAGELFF. Written as DNA, the CDR3 is TGTGCCAGCAGTTACTCGAGTACGGCCGGGGAGCTGTTTTTT.

This chain links TRBV10-3 with TRBJ2-7, with 9 bases fitting TRBD1. Trimming at V came to 7 bases and at J to 5 bases, leaving 9 bases not matched to a gene. The CDR3 runs to 14 residues. CDR1 is ENHRY and CDR2 is SYGVKD in the germline V gene. The CDR3 region is CAIKTGTGLNEQYF. The CDR3 nucleotides read TGTGCCATCAAGACGGGGACAGGGCTGAACGAGCAGTACTTC.

V gene TRBV30 combines with J gene TRBJ2-1, with 8 bases identical to TRBD1. The trim removed 4 bases at V and 4 bases at J, leaving 12 bases unmatched. Germline CDR1 reads GTSNPN; CDR2 reads SVGIG (reference sequence). The CDR3 length is 16 residues. CDR3 DNA sequence: TGTGCCTGGACGGATCCCAAGACAGGGGATTACAATGAGCAGTTCTTC. As protein: CAWTDPKTGDYNEQFF.

This clone was seen a handful of times. The chain recombines TRBV7-3 with TRBJ2-7; 7 bases map to TRBD1. The V segment lost 2 bases and the J segment 4 bases; nucleotides outside the gene matches: 2. The CDR3 is made up of 13 amino acids. The germline V gene encodes CDR1 SGHTA and CDR2 FQGTGA. This CDR3 reads CASSLGTVYEQYF. The CDR3 DNA sequence: TGTGCCAGCAGCTTAGGGACAGTTTACGAGCAGTACTTC.

Comments on this clone: The same CDR3 is also encoded by other DNA sequences in this sample. The V gene is TRBV19, the J gene TRBJ2-7; 8 nucleotides line up with TRBD1. The CDR3 is 14 residues long. The germline V gene has CDR1 LNHDA and CDR2 SQIVND (reference sequence). J lost 3 bases, V lost 5 bases, and 6 bases had no gene match. CDR3 loop: CASSPGQEFYEQYF. Written as DNA, the CDR3 is TGTGCCAGTAGTCCGGGACAGGAGTTCTACGAGCAGTACTTC. Filled out from reference TRBV19 and TRBJ2-7, the complete variable domain reads DGGITQSPKYLFRKEGQNVTLSCEQNLNHDAMYWYRQDPGQGLRLIYYSQIVNDFQKGDIAEGYSVSREKKESFPLTVTSAQKNPTAFYLCASSPGQEFYEQYFGPGTRLTVT.

This rearrangement joins TRBV9 to TRBJ1-2; tentatively, D is TRBD1 (6 bases). Between the trimmed V and J ends, which lost 5 bases and 8 bases, there was a span of 13 bases. Germline V lookup: CDR1 SGDLS, CDR2 YYNGEE. The length of the CDR3 is 12 residues. The CDR3 here is CASRQGSEGYTF. The CDR3 DNA is TGTGCCAGCAGACAGGGTTCCGAGGGCTACACCTTC.

This chain joins TRBV6-4 and TRBJ2-1, with TRBD2 matching over 7 bases. After removal of 0 bases from V and 9 bases from J, the junction contained 2 bases not matched to a gene. Germline loops: CDR1 MRHNA, CDR2 SNTAGT. This CDR3 region has 13 residues. The chain's CDR3 is CASSDSTSREQFF. The CDR3 bases are TGTGCCAGCAGTGACTCGACTAGCCGTGAGCAGTTCTTC.

The gene calls are TRBV6-5 and TRBJ2-7; D unclear. Germline CDR1 reads MNHEY; CDR2 reads SVGAGI. Trimming cost V 3 bases and J 0 bases, with 6 bases left between them. The CDR3 spans 13 residues. The CDR3 nucleotides read TGTGCCAGCAGTTATGGCAACTCCTACGAGCAGTACTTC. Translation gives CASSYGNSYEQYF.

The chain uses TRBV4-3 and TRBJ2-5; perhaps TRBD1 as D (6 bases). The J call may be in error: the DNA end matches TRBJ2-7 better. Germline V gene lookup returns CDR1 LGHNA and CDR2 YSLEER. The CDR3 has 13 residues. The chain's CDR3 is CASSPPGGDEQYF. For the CDR3, the DNA is TGCGCCAGCAGCCCGCCTGGGGGCGACGAGCAGTACTTC.

This clone was seen a handful of times. The likely explanation is a read error, given a far larger clone one base away. The chain joins TRBV5-1 to TRBJ2-7, with D perhaps matching TRBD1 (5 bases). The CDR3 totals 14 residues. Trimming stripped 1 base from V and 4 bases from J, with 12 bases between. Germline-derived CDR1 and CDR2 are SGHRS and YFSETQ. This chain's CDR3 is CASSLKGMGYEQYF. Here the CDR3 DNA reads TGCGCCAGCAGCTTGAAGGGGATGGGGTACGAGCAGTACTTC. Together with reference TRBV5-1 and TRBJ2-7, the CDR3 gives the full variable domain: KAGVTQTPRYLIKTRGQQVTLSCSPISGHRSVSWYQQTPGQGLQFLFEYFSETQRNKGNFPGRFSGRQFSNSRSEMNVSTLELGDSALYLCASSLKGMGYEQYFGPGTRLTVT.